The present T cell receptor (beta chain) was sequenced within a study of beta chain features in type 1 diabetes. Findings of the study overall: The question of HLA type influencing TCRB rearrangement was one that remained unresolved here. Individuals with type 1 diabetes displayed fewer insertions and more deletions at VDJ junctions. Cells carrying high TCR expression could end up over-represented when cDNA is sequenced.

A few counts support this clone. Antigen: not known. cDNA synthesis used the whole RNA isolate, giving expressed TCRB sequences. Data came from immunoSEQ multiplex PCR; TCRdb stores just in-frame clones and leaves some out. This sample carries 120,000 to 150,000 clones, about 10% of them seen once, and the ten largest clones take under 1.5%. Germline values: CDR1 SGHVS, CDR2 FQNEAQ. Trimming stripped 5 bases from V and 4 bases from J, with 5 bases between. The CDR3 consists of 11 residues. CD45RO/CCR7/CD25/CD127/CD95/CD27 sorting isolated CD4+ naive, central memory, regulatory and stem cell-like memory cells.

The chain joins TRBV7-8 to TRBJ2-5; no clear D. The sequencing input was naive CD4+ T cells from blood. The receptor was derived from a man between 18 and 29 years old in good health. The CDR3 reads CASSPRETQYF. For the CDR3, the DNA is TGTGCCAGCAGCCCCCGAGAGACCCAGTACTTC.